The 22 T cell receptor beta chains below come from one sample, sequenced in a study of shared clonotypes between healthy human individuals. CD45RO-negative, CCR7-positively selected cells formed the naive CD8 fraction, excluding terminally differentiated effector memory CD45RA+ cells. This table comes from immunoSEQ multiplex PCR, and its TCRdb copy is limited to in-frame clones, with some not included. This table has 2 million to 2.5 million clones, about 95% appearing once. The sequencing input was naive CD8+ T cells sorted from blood. The receptor source for this set is a man aged 18 to 35 in good health.

This chain connects TRBV9 to TRBJ2-5; 9 nucleotides agree with TRBD2. Germline CDR1 SGDLS, CDR2 YYNGEE. The CDR3 sequence is 16 residues long. Unmatched junction bases numbered 16, after V lost 4 bases and J lost 9 bases. CDR3 sequence: CASSQSGASGDEAQYF. As DNA, the CDR3 is TGTGCCAGCAGCCAGAGTGGGGCTAGCGGGGACGAGGCCCAGTACTTC.

CDR3 nucleotide sequence: TGCGCCAGCAGTGACGGTTCGATCTACGAGCAGTACTTC. Its translation: CASSDGSIYEQYF. The chain is built from TRBV10-2 and TRBJ2-7; D uncertain. The germline V gene encodes CDR1 WSHSY and CDR2 SAAADI. V lost 3 bases and J 3 bases, leaving 9 bases between the germline ends. CDR3 length: 13 amino acids.

The chain links TRBV4-3 to TRBJ2-1; 9 bases line up with TRBD2. J lost 0 bases, V lost 0 bases, and 6 bases had no gene match. The CDR3 is made up of 18 amino acids. Germline loops: CDR1 LGHNA, CDR2 YSLEER. Here the CDR3 reads CASSQEGAGGPSYNEQFF. Here the CDR3 DNA reads TGCGCCAGCAGCCAAGAGGGTGCGGGAGGGCCCTCCTACAATGAGCAGTTCTTC.

A remark on this clone: Distinct nucleotide sequences in the sample also encode this CDR3. The chain is built from TRBV10-3 and TRBJ2-3; D may be TRBD1 (5 bases). The length of the CDR3 is 13 residues. Germline V gene sequence: CDR1 ENHRY, CDR2 SYGVKD. Deletions cut 10 bases from V and 0 bases from J, with 11 bases between. CDR3 DNA: TGTGCCACTCTTGACAGCAGCACAGATACGCAGTATTTT. This codes for CATLDSSTDTQYF.

As to this clone: The identical CDR3 is also encoded by other nucleotide sequences in the sample. V usage is TRBV29-1 and J usage is TRBJ2-7; 9 nucleotides agree with TRBD2. With V trimmed by 5 bases and J by 0 bases, 2 bases remained unmatched. Germline V lookup: CDR1 SQVTM, CDR2 ANQGSEA. The CDR3 spans 13 residues. The CDR3 nucleotides read TGCAGCGTTCTTAGCGGGAGCTCCTACGAGCAGTACTTC. It translates to CSVLSGSSYEQYF.

The gene calls are TRBV28 and TRBJ2-1, with D maybe TRBD2 (7 bases). The CDR3 totals 14 residues. The germline V gene encodes CDR1 MDHEN and CDR2 SYDVKM. V was cut by 4 bases and J by 5 bases, with 12 bases left in between. The CDR3 loop is CASSSVGGDNEQFF. The CDR3 bases are TGTGCCAGCAGTTCGGTAGGGGGGGACAATGAGCAGTTCTTC.

The V and J genes are TRBV4-3 and TRBJ2-1; a weak D match, TRBD2 (5 bases). In germline, CDR1 is LGHNA, CDR2 YSLEER. With 5 bases removed from V and 0 bases from J, the gap between germline ends came to 17 bases. CDR3 size: 17 residues. The CDR3 reads CASSFLTREGSYNEQFF. CDR3 nucleotide sequence: TGCGCCAGCAGCTTCCTCACGAGAGAGGGCTCCTACAATGAGCAGTTCTTC.

This clone was detected once. The V call is TRBV6-5, the J call TRBJ1-6; TRBD1 aligns across 8 bases. Germline V CDR1 and CDR2: MNHEY, SVGAGI. This CDR3 comprises 15 residues. Germline trimming cut 7 bases from V and 5 bases from J; bases unmatched to any gene: 7. The CDR3 region is CASTPGTGHNSPLHF. CDR3 bases: TGTGCCAGCACCCCCGGGACAGGACATAATTCACCCCTCCACTTT.

In nucleotides, the CDR3 is TGTGCCAGCAGCTATGGGCCAGAGCAGTTCTTC. Amino acid sequence: CASSYGPEQFF. The genes are TRBV5-8 and TRBJ2-1, with D unresolved. The CDR3 length is 11 residues. Trimming removed 3 bases at V and 10 bases at J, with 8 bases between. CDR1 and CDR2 (germline): SGHTS, YDEGEE.

The chain joins TRBV7-9 to TRBJ2-5; D may be TRBD1 (7 bases). V lost 7 bases to trimming and J lost 5 bases, with 23 bases between them. CDR3 length equals 16 residues. Germline values: CDR1 SEHNR, CDR2 FQNEAQ (reference sequence). CDR3 sequence reads: CASTSGEGALGETQYF. CDR3 in DNA: TGTGCCAGCACCTCGGGAGAGGGGGCCCTCGGGGAGACCCAGTACTTC.

As concerns this clone: The same CDR3 is also encoded by other DNA sequences in this sample. This chain connects TRBV6-5 to TRBJ2-7; possible D gene TRBD1, 6 bases. This CDR3 is built from 11 residues. With 7 bases removed from V and 6 bases from J, the gap between germline ends came to 10 bases. Germline V gene data show CDR1 as MNHEY and CDR2 as SVGAGI. In nucleotides, the CDR3 is TGTGCCAGCACCGCAGGGGTCGAGCAGTACTTC. Translated, it gives CASTAGVEQYF.

This clone was counted a single time. In nucleotides, the CDR3 is TGTGCCAGCAGCCCCCAGGGGGCGCGGGCCTACGAGCAGTACTTC. This gives the protein CASSPQGARAYEQYF. V and J are TRBV5-6 and TRBJ2-7, with 8 bases lining up with TRBD1. The CDR3 extends over 15 amino acids. The germline V gene has CDR1 SGHDT and CDR2 YYEEEE. Unmatched junction bases numbered 8, after V lost 4 bases and J lost 2 bases.

The chain uses TRBV11-2 and TRBJ2-1; no definite D call. The germline V gene encodes CDR1 SGHAT and CDR2 FQNNGV. Trimming shortened V by 5 bases and J by 8 bases, and 16 bases separated the two germline ends. The CDR3 has 14 amino acids. The CDR3 DNA reads as TGTGCCAGCAGCGTCCAGGTTCCCCGGGATGAGCAGTTCTTC. Encoded protein: CASSVQVPRDEQFF.

The chain uses TRBV4-1 and TRBJ2-7, with 7 nucleotides matching TRBD2. The CDR3 has 13 amino acids. Germline V lookup: CDR1 MGHRA, CDR2 YSYEKL. V lost 4 bases and J lost 3; bases outside the gene matches: 3. In nucleotides, the CDR3 is TGCGCCAGCAGCCTAGGCGGGGGCTACGAGCAGTACTTC. The encoded protein is CASSLGGGYEQYF.

With regard to this clone: The sample holds other DNA sequences that translate to the same CDR3. The V call is TRBV9, the J call TRBJ2-1; 9 bases line up with TRBD2. There are 14 residues in the CDR3. The ends lost 0 bases at V and 7 bases at J; junction bases unmatched: 2. Germline CDR1 and CDR2: SGDLS and YYNGEE. CDR3 protein: CASSVVSGGNEQFF. CDR3 bases: TGTGCCAGCAGCGTAGTTAGCGGGGGTAATGAGCAGTTCTTC.

This clone was recorded only once. This sequence joins TRBV11-2 and TRBJ1-4, with D uncertain. V dropped 6 bases and J dropped 8 bases, with 13 bases sitting between them. This CDR3 comprises 13 residues. The germline V gene encodes CDR1 SGHAT and CDR2 FQNNGV. CDR3 bases: TGTGCCAGCAGGCCCCGGGGTCGGGAAAAACTGTTTTTT. It codes for CASRPRGREKLFF.

The chain couples TRBV27 to TRBJ2-7; D might be TRBD2 (5 bases). Germline V gene lookup returns CDR1 MNHEY and CDR2 SMNVEV (reference sequence). The V end was cut by 4 bases, the J end by 1 base, with 14 bases between. The CDR3 loop spans 15 amino acids. CDR3 coding DNA: TGTGCCAGCAGTTCGGGCGGGTCCGGGTCCTACGAGCAGTACTTC. As protein: CASSSGGSGSYEQYF.

The genes are TRBV11-3 and TRBJ2-2, with D possibly being TRBD1 (6 bases). V lost 5 bases and J 5 bases, leaving 12 bases between the germline ends. Germline CDR1 reads SGHNT; CDR2 reads YENEEA. This CDR3 contains 14 residues. As DNA, the CDR3 is TGTGCCAGCAGCCCGGGGACATCTACCGGGGAGCTGTTTTTT. Translation: CASSPGTSTGELFF.

A single count supports this clone. The sample has other DNA sequences that encode this CDR3 too. The chain has TRBV28 and TRBJ2-7; 7 bases agree with TRBD1. In germline, CDR1 is MDHEN, CDR2 SYDVKM. With V trimmed by 4 bases and J by 4 bases, 7 bases remained unmatched. The CDR3 is 14 residues long. The CDR3 nucleotides read TGTGCCAGCAGTTCCGCCGGGACAGATTACGAGCAGTACTTC. Amino acids: CASSSAGTDYEQYF.

The V and J genes are TRBV6-5 and TRBJ2-7; TRBD2 is a possible D gene (6 bases). V lost 3 bases and J lost 2, with 11 bases in between. CDR3 size: 14 residues. Looked up from germline, CDR1 is MNHEY and CDR2 is SVGAGI. CDR3 sequence: CASSYYAGTYEQYF. In DNA form, the CDR3 reads TGTGCCAGCAGTTATTATGCGGGGACCTACGAGCAGTACTTC.

This chain uses TRBV29-1 with TRBJ1-2, with 7 bases that match TRBD1. V lost 4 bases and J lost 8; bases outside the gene matches: 7. The CDR3 has 12 residues. From germline, CDR1 is SQVTM and CDR2 ANQGSEA. As DNA, the CDR3 is TGCAGCGTTGTTGAGGGGGCGCAGGGCTACACCTTC. It yields the protein CSVVEGAQGYTF.

For the CDR3, the DNA is TGTGCCAGCAGCTCAAGAGTTGAGGGCACAGATACGCAGTATTTT. It yields the protein CASSSRVEGTDTQYF. The J gene is TRBJ2-3, the V gene TRBV7-9, with no clear D. The V end lost 4 bases, the J end lost 1 base, and 12 bases lay between the germline ends. The germline V gene encodes CDR1 SEHNR and CDR2 FQNEAQ (reference sequence). The CDR3 loop spans 15 amino acids. Filled out from reference TRBV7-9 and TRBJ2-3, the complete variable domain reads DTGVSQNPRHKITKRGQNVTFRCDPISEHNRLYWYRQTLGQGPEFLTYFQNEAQLEKSRLLSDRFSAERPKGSFSTLEIQRTEQGDSAMYLCASSSRVEGTDTQYFGPGTRLTVL.